This TCR beta chain was found in a study of shared clonotypes between healthy human individuals. Germline V lookup: CDR1 SGHRS, CDR2 YFSETQ. The CDR3 has 13 residues. Trimming left V 3 bases short and J 3 bases short, with 10 bases between. This clone was counted only a few times. The antigen is not known. Overall study results and limits: A small donor pool kept down the genetic and exposure-history diversity that was represented.

When replicate PCRs were run on unsorted PBMC, they used 300 ng DNA, approximately 28,000 T cell genomes. The table came from immunoSEQ multiplex PCR; TCRdb's copy has only in-frame clones and leaves some out. The sample shows hundreds of thousands of clones, more than 75% of them seen only once. The V gene is TRBV5-1, the J gene TRBJ2-7; tentatively, D is TRBD2 (5 bases). The sample was PBMCs. This TCR came from a middle-aged woman in good health. Some clones in this sample may be carry-over from other donors' samples. The CDR3 sequence is CASSSREDYEQYF. The CDR3 DNA reads as TGCGCCAGCAGCTCCCGGGAAGACTACGAGCAGTACTTC. The full variable domain, in which reference TRBV5-1 and TRBJ2-7 provide the parts outside the CDR3, is KAGVTQTPRYLIKTRGQQVTLSCSPISGHRSVSWYQQTPGQGLQFLFEYFSETQRNKGNFPGRFSGRQFSNSRSEMNVSTLELGDSALYLCASSSREDYEQYFGPGTRLTVT.